These T cell receptor beta chains were read from a single sample in a study of blood T cell repertoires in COVID-19. Data came from immunoSEQ multiplex PCR; TCRdb stores just in-frame clones and leaves some out. The sample holds about 260,000 clones, roughly 90% seen once. Source material: PBMCs or T cells enriched from blood (not recorded which). These receptors were collected from a man in his forties or fifties who had been exposed to COVID-19. Each CDR3 is given with its conserved first and last residue. The D gene is left open where the match is weak. Size values are once, few and many counts, or a class for expanded clones, and some rows have none.

j_gene: TRBJ2-1; d_gene: TRBD2; v_gene: TRBV15; abundance: NA; CDR3nt: TGTGCCACCAGCAGAAAAACCATGACTAGCGGCGACTACAATGAGCAGTTCTTC; CDR3aa: CATSRKTMTSGDYNEQFF
j_gene: TRBJ2-3; d_gene: NA; v_gene: TRBV15; abundance: few; CDR3nt: TGTGCCACCAGCAGCGCGGATATTAGCACAGATACGCAGTATTTT; CDR3aa: CATSSADISTDTQYF
j_gene: TRBJ2-1; d_gene: NA; v_gene: TRBV4-1; abundance: NA; CDR3nt: TGCGCCAGCAGCCATGACATCTGGAATGAGCAGTTCTTC; CDR3aa: CASSHDIWNEQFF
j_gene: TRBJ1-5; d_gene: NA; v_gene: TRBV13; abundance: NA; CDR3nt: TGTGCCAGCAGCCTCCGACATGTTCAGCCCCAGCATTTT; CDR3aa: CASSLRHVQPQHF
j_gene: TRBJ2-1; d_gene: NA; v_gene: TRBV18; abundance: NA; CDR3nt: TGTGCCAGCTCACCAGGACAGACCGACAATGAGCAGTTCTTC; CDR3aa: CASSPGQTDNEQFF
j_gene: TRBJ2-2; d_gene: NA; v_gene: TRBV2; abundance: NA; CDR3nt: TGTGCCAGCGGGCAGAGGGCCACCGGGGAGCTGTTTTTT; CDR3aa: CASGQRATGELFF
j_gene: TRBJ2-1; d_gene: TRBD2; v_gene: TRBV3-1/TRBV3-2; abundance: NA; CDR3nt: TGTGCCAGCAGCCTGGGGGGGATGGCCTACAATGAGCAGTTCTTC; CDR3aa: CASSLGGMAYNEQFF
j_gene: TRBJ1-2; d_gene: NA; v_gene: TRBV18; abundance: once; CDR3nt: TGTGCCAGCTCACCAGCCAGGGAGGGCTATGGCTACACCTTC; CDR3aa: CASSPAREGYGYTF
j_gene: TRBJ1-5; d_gene: NA; v_gene: TRBV5-5; abundance: NA; CDR3nt: TGTGCCAGCAGCTTGGTGGGCAGTTCGGACAATCAGCCCCAGCATTTT; CDR3aa: CASSLVGSSDNQPQHF
j_gene: TRBJ2-3; d_gene: NA; v_gene: TRBV3-1/TRBV3-2; abundance: once; CDR3nt: TGTGCCAGCAGCCAGGGCCGCCATACGCAGTATTTT; CDR3aa: CASSQGRHTQYF
j_gene: TRBJ1-1; d_gene: NA; v_gene: TRBV7-9; abundance: once; CDR3nt: TGTGCCAGCAGCACATCCACGAACACTGAAGCTTTCTTT; CDR3aa: CASSTSTNTEAFF